This T cell receptor beta chain was sequenced during a study of neurological immune-mediated disorders. Germline assignment: CDR1 KGHSH and CDR2 LQKENI. The CDR3 is 13 amino acids. The V and J ends lost 6 bases and 4 bases respectively, with 10 bases between them. Time point indicated: longitudinal time-point 3. TCRdb independently ran MiXCR on the 5' RACE reads; one entry per CDR3 protein. The table records 53,000 or so distinct CDR3 sequences, 8% to 9% of them present only once. This clonotype has ten or more counts. Sequencing was carried out using PBMCs. The clonotype was recovered from a woman aged 40 to 49 in good health. The chain couples TRBV18 to TRBJ2-1; no reliable D call. CDR3 in amino acids: CASSPQSYNEQFF. The CDR3 DNA follows: TGTGCCAGCTCCCCCCAGAGTTACAATGAGCAGTTCTTC.